Below, 22 T cell receptor beta chains from the same sample are listed, as sequenced in a study of cytomegalovirus exposure and HLA in healthy donors. The data were produced by immunoSEQ multiplex PCR, yet TCRdb's version contains in-frame clones alone and is incomplete. In the table there are some 48,000 clones, roughly 94% of which are singletons. The sequenced sample was PBMCs. The receptors were sampled from a woman aged 18-29 years in good health and CMV-seropositive.

The chain carries TRBV2 and TRBJ2-1, with a weak D call TRBD2 (5 bases). The CDR3 contains 15 residues. V lost 3 bases and J 4 bases, leaving 13 bases between the germline ends. CDR1 and CDR2 from the germline V gene are SNHLY and FYNNEI. The CDR3 sequence is CASSEISGGYNEQFF. The CDR3 DNA is TGTGCCAGCAGTGAGATAAGCGGTGGTTACAATGAGCAGTTCTTC.

The CDR3 DNA is TGTGCCAGCAGACCGGAGTCGGCCTCCTACGAGCAGTACTTC. This codes for CASRPESASYEQYF. V usage is TRBV6-6 and J usage is TRBJ2-7; no clear D gene. Germline values: CDR1 MNHNY, CDR2 SVGAGI (reference sequence). This CDR3 region has 14 residues. V was trimmed by 6 bases and J by 0 bases, leaving 12 bases between them.

The J gene is TRBJ2-7, the V gene TRBV6-5, with 9 bases aligning to TRBD1. The CDR3 loop spans 13 amino acids. V was pared by 8 bases and J by 4 bases, with 6 bases of the junction left unmatched. Germline V gene sequence: CDR1 MNHEY, CDR2 SVGAGI. The CDR3 spells CASGDRDFYEQYF. CDR3 bases: TGTGCCAGCGGGGACAGGGACTTTTACGAGCAGTACTTC.

CDR3 DNA: TGTGCCAGCAGCTTAGTGGGCAGGGGGCAAGGTCAGCCCCAGCATTTT. Amino acids: CASSLVGRGQGQPQHF. The gene calls are TRBV7-2 and TRBJ1-5; 8 bases fit TRBD1. In germline, CDR1 is SGHTA, CDR2 FQGNSA. With V trimmed by 1 base and J by 6 bases, 8 bases remained unmatched. The CDR3 covers 16 residues. Full variable domain (remainder filled in from reference TRBV7-2 and TRBJ1-5): GAGVSQSPSNKVTEKGKDVELRCDPISGHTALYWYRQSLGQGLEFLIYFQGNSAPDKSGLPSDRFSAERTGGSVSTLTIQRTQQEDSAVYLCASSLVGRGQGQPQHFGDGTRLSIL.

The V gene is TRBV19, the J gene TRBJ1-5; TRBD1 matches at 8 bases. Per germline, CDR1 LNHDA and CDR2 SQIVND (reference sequence). This CDR3 region has 14 residues. Losses at the gene ends were 4 bases for V and 4 bases for J; bases not matched to a gene: 3. CDR3 DNA sequence: TGTGCCAGTAGTACCAGGGGGCTGAATCAGCCCCAGCATTTT. It encodes CASSTRGLNQPQHF. Supplemented by reference TRBV19 and TRBJ1-5, the full variable domain reads DGGITQSPKYLFRKEGQNVTLSCEQNLNHDAMYWYRQDPGQGLRLIYYSQIVNDFQKGDIAEGYSVSREKKESFPLTVTSAQKNPTAFYLCASSTRGLNQPQHFGDGTRLSIL.

This sequence joins TRBV19 and TRBJ1-1; D is unresolved. V lost 3 bases, J lost 1 base, and 12 bases lay in between. Germline assignment: CDR1 LNHDA and CDR2 SQIVND (reference sequence). The CDR3 covers 15 residues. The CDR3 nucleotides read TGTGCCAGTAGTATGAGGGTGGGCCCGAACACTGAAGCTTTCTTT. It codes for CASSMRVGPNTEAFF.

The genes are TRBV28 and TRBJ2-7; 7 bases agree with TRBD2. CDR1 is MDHEN and CDR2 is SYDVKM in the germline V gene. This CDR3 is 15 amino acids long. The V and J ends lost 3 bases and 6 bases, in that order; junction bases with no gene match: 11. The CDR3 loop reads CASSLPGLGSLEQYF. The DNA for the CDR3 is TGTGCCAGCAGTTTGCCCGGACTAGGCTCTCTCGAGCAGTACTTC.

This chain links TRBV11-3 with TRBJ2-7, with 12 bases fitting TRBD1. The CDR3 loop spans 14 amino acids. Germline values: CDR1 SGHNT, CDR2 YENEEA. V shed 1 base and J 5 bases; nucleotides not matched to a gene: 0. The DNA of the CDR3 is TGTGCCAGCAGCTTAGGGGACAGGGGGCACGAGCAGTACTTC. Translated, it gives CASSLGDRGHEQYF.

The chain joins TRBV10-2 to TRBJ2-1; 10 bases map to TRBD2. Germline CDR1 WSHSY, CDR2 SAAADI. The J segment lost 5 bases and the V segment lost 10 bases, leaving 5 bases of the junction unmatched. This CDR3 has 13 amino acids. This chain's CDR3 is CATRTSGDNEQFF. Written as DNA, the CDR3 is TGCGCCACAAGGACTAGCGGTGACAATGAGCAGTTCTTC.

The rearrangement joins TRBV6-5 to TRBJ1-5; D is perhaps TRBD1 (6 bases). The CDR3 extends over 14 amino acids. Germline V gene data show CDR1 as MNHEY and CDR2 as SVGAGI. Trimming shortened V by 5 bases and J by 6 bases, and 14 bases separated the two germline ends. CDR3 nucleotide sequence: TGTGCCAGCAGTCCACAGGGAGTTGGTCAGCCCCAGCATTTT. This sequence encodes CASSPQGVGQPQHF.

The chain links TRBV5-1 to TRBJ2-2; D unresolved. Per germline, CDR1 SGHRS and CDR2 YFSETQ. V gave up 4 bases and J gave up 7 bases, with 5 bases separating them. The CDR3 covers 11 residues. DNA of the CDR3: TGCGCCAGCAGCGAGCTCGGGGAGCTGTTTTTT. It encodes CASSELGELFF.

The V call is TRBV7-8, the J call TRBJ2-7; 9 positions match TRBD1. With 5 bases clipped from V and 4 bases from J, the junction kept 9 bases outside the gene matches. This CDR3 spans 15 amino acids. Germline CDR1 SGHVS, CDR2 FQNEAQ. The CDR3 DNA follows: TGTGCCAGCAGCCCGTGGACAGGGGTCCCATACGAGCAGTACTTC. Its translation is CASSPWTGVPYEQYF. Filled out from reference TRBV7-8 and TRBJ2-7, the complete variable domain reads GAGVSQSPRYKVAKRGQDVALRCDPISGHVSLFWYQQALGQGPEFLTYFQNEAQLDKSGLPSDRFFAERPEGSVSTLKIQRTQQEDSAVYLCASSPWTGVPYEQYFGPGTRLTVT.

The J gene is TRBJ1-6, the V gene TRBV7-2; 7 nucleotides line up with TRBD1. Germline V gene data show CDR1 as SGHTA and CDR2 as FQGNSA. V lost 5 bases and J lost 10; bases outside the gene matches: 8. The CDR3 is made up of 14 amino acids. CDR3 coding DNA: TGTGCCAGCAGCAAAGACAGGGTGCCGTCACCCCTCCACTTT. Its protein is CASSKDRVPSPLHF.

The genes are TRBV7-2 and TRBJ1-1; possible D gene TRBD1, 5 bases. CDR1 is SGHTA, CDR2 FQGNSA, per germline. With 3 bases removed from V and 0 bases from J, the gap between germline ends came to 8 bases. The CDR3 length is 14 residues. CDR3 amino acids: CASSLGPLNTEAFF. CDR3 bases: TGTGCCAGCAGCTTGGGGCCGCTGAACACTGAAGCTTTCTTT.

V usage is TRBV5-5 and J usage is TRBJ2-3; maybe TRBD2 (6 bases). Germline-derived CDR1 and CDR2 are SGHKS and YYEKEE (reference sequence). V was pared by 0 bases and J by 3 bases, with 17 bases between. This CDR3 is 17 amino acids long. The CDR3 here is CASSLAVGGARTDTQYF. The CDR3 nucleotides are TGTGCCAGCAGCTTGGCCGTCGGGGGAGCGAGAACAGATACGCAGTATTTT.

The gene calls are TRBV18 and TRBJ2-1, with 7 bases fitting TRBD1. The CDR3 is 16 residues long. With 3 bases clipped from V and 3 bases from J, the junction kept 8 bases outside the gene matches. Germline-derived CDR1 and CDR2 are KGHSH and LQKENI. CDR3 nucleotide sequence: TGTGCCAGCTCACCTCCTACCGGGACAGTCTACAATGAGCAGTTCTTC. Translated, it gives CASSPPTGTVYNEQFF.

This clone came up once. In DNA form, the CDR3 reads TGTGCCAGCAGTTCCCCGGGACAGGGAAGGGGTTCCTACGAGCAGTACTTC. It translates to CASSSPGQGRGSYEQYF. V gene TRBV28 combines with J gene TRBJ2-7; 9 bases are a match to TRBD1. The CDR3 spans 17 residues. CDR1 MDHEN and CDR2 SYDVKM come from the germline V gene. V lost 4 bases, J lost 1 base, and 11 bases stayed unmatched.

The chain is built from TRBV7-9 and TRBJ2-7; 9 bases agree with TRBD2. The CDR3 spans 15 residues. Germline V gene data show CDR1 as SEHNR and CDR2 as FQNEAQ (reference sequence). The V gene end was trimmed by 1 base and the J gene end by 3 bases; junction bases not matched to a gene: 4. CDR3 DNA: TGTGCCAGCAGCTTAGGAGTAGCGGGGGTCTACGAGCAGTACTTC. Residues: CASSLGVAGVYEQYF.

The chain combines TRBV6-1 with TRBJ2-7; a weak D match, TRBD1 (6 bases). V gave up 3 bases and J gave up 3 bases, with 9 bases separating them. The CDR3 contains 13 residues. Germline CDR1 and CDR2: MNHNS and SASEGT. Here the CDR3 reads CASSDWTDYEQYF. The CDR3 DNA reads as TGTGCCAGCAGTGATTGGACAGACTACGAGCAGTACTTC.

The V gene is TRBV29-1, the J gene TRBJ1-1; 11 bases map to TRBD1. Germline V lookup: CDR1 SQVTM, CDR2 ANQGSEA. The ends lost 2 bases at V and 3 bases at J; junction bases unmatched: 8. CDR3 length: 16 residues. CDR3 sequence reads: CSVEWYRTGGYTEAFF. The CDR3, as DNA: TGCAGCGTTGAATGGTATAGGACAGGGGGCTACACTGAAGCTTTCTTT.

The chain combines TRBV6-1 with TRBJ2-5; D is possibly TRBD2 (5 bases). The CDR3 loop spans 14 amino acids. The germline CDR1 and CDR2 sequences are MNHNS and SASEGT. V was trimmed by 7 bases and J by 4 bases, leaving 16 bases between them. The CDR3 protein is CASTRDGVGETQYF. The CDR3 DNA follows: TGTGCCAGCACCCGTGACGGGGTAGGAGAGACCCAGTACTTC.

The chain links TRBV14 to TRBJ2-4; D possibly corresponds to TRBD1 (5 bases). CDR1 and CDR2 (germline): SGHDN, FVKESK. The V end lost 0 bases, the J end lost 2 bases, and 17 bases lay between the germline ends. This CDR3 has 18 amino acids. The CDR3 protein is CASSQDPQALGTKNIQYF. Here the CDR3 DNA reads TGTGCCAGCAGCCAAGATCCACAGGCCTTGGGGACCAAAAACATTCAGTACTTC.